This T cell receptor beta chain was sequenced during a study of preoperative IRX-2 immunotherapy in early breast cancer. A few counts support this clone. The sample's treatment: preoperative locoregional IRX-2 cytokine immunotherapy. Samples came from a phase Ib trial of preoperative locoregional IRX-2 cytokine immunotherapy. This CDR3 has 14 amino acids. J gave up 6 bases and V 0 bases, and 4 bases lay outside the gene matches. Germline V lookup: CDR1 ENHRY, CDR2 SYGVKD. Sequencing used immunoSEQ multiplex PCR; TCRdb keeps in-frame clones, though not all of them. The sample records about 1,400 clones, 60% to 80% being singletons.

The sample was tumor tissue, taken before IRX-2 immunotherapy. The source of this sequence is a human donor with breast cancer. The rearrangement links TRBV10-3 to TRBJ1-1, with 7 bases fitting TRBD1. The CDR3 spells CAISESQGMPEAFF. As DNA, the CDR3 is TGTGCCATCAGTGAGTCACAGGGGATGCCTGAAGCTTTCTTT.